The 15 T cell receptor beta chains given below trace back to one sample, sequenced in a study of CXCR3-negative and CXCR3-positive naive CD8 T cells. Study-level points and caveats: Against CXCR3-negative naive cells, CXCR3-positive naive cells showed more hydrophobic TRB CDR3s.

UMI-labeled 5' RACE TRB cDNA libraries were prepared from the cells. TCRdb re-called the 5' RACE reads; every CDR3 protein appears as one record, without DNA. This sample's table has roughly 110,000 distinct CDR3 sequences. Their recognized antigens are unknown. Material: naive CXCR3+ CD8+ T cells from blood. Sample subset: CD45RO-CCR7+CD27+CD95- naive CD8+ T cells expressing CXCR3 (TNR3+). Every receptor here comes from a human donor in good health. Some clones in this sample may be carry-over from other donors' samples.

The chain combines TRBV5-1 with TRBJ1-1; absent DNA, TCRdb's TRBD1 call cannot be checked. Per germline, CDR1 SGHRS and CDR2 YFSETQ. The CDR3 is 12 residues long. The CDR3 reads CASGTGGSEAFF.

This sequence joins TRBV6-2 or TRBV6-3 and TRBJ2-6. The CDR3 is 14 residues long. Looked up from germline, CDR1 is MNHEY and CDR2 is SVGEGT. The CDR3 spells CASGQEPGANVLTF.

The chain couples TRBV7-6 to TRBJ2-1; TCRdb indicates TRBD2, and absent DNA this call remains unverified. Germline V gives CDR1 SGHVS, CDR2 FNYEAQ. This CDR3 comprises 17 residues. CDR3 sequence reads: CASSYRLATTPYNEQFF. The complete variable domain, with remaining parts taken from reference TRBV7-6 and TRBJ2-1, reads GAGVSQSPRYKVTKRGQDVALRCDPISGHVSLYWYRQALGQGPEFLTYFNYEAQQDKSGLPNDRFSAERPEGSISTLTIQRTEQRDSAMYRCASSYRLATTPYNEQFFGPGTRLTVL.

CDR3 sequence reads: CASSPRSGSLTGELFF. The rearrangement joins TRBV4-3 to TRBJ2-2; TCRdb outputs TRBD1, but without DNA this stays unchecked. The CDR3 is 16 residues long. Germline CDR1 reads LGHNA; CDR2 reads YSLEER.

CDR3 in amino acids: CASRIAGAVQETQYF. This chain links TRBV10-1 with TRBJ2-5; TCRdb returns TRBD2, unconfirmable since there is no DNA. In germline, CDR1 is WNHNN, CDR2 SYGVQD (reference sequence). This CDR3 is 15 amino acids long.

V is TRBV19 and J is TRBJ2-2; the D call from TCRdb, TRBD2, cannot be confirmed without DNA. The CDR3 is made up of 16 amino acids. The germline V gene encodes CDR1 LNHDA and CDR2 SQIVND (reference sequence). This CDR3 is CASSILAGVNTGELFF.

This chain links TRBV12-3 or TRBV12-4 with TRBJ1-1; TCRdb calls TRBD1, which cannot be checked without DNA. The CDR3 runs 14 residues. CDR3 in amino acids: CASSWGLWGTEAFF.

CDR3 amino acids: CASSLDRGPLQASGYTF. This chain uses TRBV7-6 with TRBJ1-2; TCRdb's assignment of TRBD1 cannot be checked, as there is no DNA. Germline V gives CDR1 SGHVS, CDR2 FNYEAQ. The CDR3 contains 17 residues.

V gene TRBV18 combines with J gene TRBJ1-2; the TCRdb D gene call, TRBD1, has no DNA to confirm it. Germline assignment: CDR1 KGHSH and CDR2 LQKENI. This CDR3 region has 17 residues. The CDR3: CASSPPLRDAQGEGYTF.

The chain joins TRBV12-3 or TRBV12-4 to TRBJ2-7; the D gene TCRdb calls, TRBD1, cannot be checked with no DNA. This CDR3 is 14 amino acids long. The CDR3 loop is CASSPWDLSYEQYF.

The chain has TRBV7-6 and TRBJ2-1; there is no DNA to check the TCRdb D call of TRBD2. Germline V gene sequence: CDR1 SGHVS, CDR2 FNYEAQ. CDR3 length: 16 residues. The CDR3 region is CASSFTSGRPYNEQFF.

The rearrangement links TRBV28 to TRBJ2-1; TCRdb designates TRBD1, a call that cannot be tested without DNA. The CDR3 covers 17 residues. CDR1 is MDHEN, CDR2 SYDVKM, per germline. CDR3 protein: CASSFVGAGDSYNEQFF.

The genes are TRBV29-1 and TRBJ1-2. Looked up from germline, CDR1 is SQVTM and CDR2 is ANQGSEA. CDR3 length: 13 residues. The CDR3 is CSVEYQGWDGYTF.

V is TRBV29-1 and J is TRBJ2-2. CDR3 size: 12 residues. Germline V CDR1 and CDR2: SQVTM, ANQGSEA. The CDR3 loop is CSVVADTGELFF.

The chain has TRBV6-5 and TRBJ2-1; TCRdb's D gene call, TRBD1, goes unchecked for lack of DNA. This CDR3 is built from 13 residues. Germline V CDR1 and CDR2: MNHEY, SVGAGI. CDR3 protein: CACRGDMDNEQFF.